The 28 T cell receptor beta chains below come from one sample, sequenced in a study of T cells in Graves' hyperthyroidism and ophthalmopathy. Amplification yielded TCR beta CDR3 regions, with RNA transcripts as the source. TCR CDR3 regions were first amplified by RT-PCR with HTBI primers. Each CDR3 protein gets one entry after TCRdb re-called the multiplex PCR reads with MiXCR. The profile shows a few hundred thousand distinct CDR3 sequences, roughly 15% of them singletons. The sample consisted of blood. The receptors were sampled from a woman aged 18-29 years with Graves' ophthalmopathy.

The CDR3, as DNA: TGTGCCAGCAGTTACGATTCTAGCGGAGGTCCCTACGAGCAGTACTTC. Its protein is CASSYDSSGGPYEQYF. V is TRBV6-9 and J is TRBJ2-7, with 7 bases lining up with TRBD2. This CDR3 spans 16 amino acids. Germline loops: CDR1 MNHGY, CDR2 SVAAGI. V shed 3 bases and J 2 bases; nucleotides not matched to a gene: 10.

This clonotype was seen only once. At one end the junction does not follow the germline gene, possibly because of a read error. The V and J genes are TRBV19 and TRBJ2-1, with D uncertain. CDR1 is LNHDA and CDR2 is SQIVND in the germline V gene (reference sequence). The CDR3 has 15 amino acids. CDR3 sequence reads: CASSKDANSYNEQSF. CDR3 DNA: TGTGCCAGTAGTAAAGACGCAAACTCCTACAATGAGCAGTCCTTC.

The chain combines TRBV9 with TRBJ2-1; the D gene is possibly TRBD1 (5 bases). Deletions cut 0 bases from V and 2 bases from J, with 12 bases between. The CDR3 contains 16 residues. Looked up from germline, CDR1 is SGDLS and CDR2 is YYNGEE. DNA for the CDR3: TGTGCCAGCAGCGTAGATGAACAGGTCCCCTACAATGAGCAGTTCTTC. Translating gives CASSVDEQVPYNEQFF. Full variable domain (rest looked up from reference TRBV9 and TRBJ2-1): DSGVTQTPKHLITATGQRVTLRCSPRSGDLSVYWYQQSLDQGLQFLIQYYNGEERAKGNILERFSAQQFPDLHSELNLSSLELGDSALYFCASSVDEQVPYNEQFFGPGTRLTVL.

Here the CDR3 reads CATAVGASYEQYF. The CDR3 nucleotides are TGTGCCACCGCTGTTGGGGCCTCCTACGAGCAGTACTTC. The chain uses TRBV28 and TRBJ2-7; weak D call: TRBD1 (5 bases). CDR1 and CDR2 from the germline V gene are MDHEN and SYDVKM. Trimming stripped 10 bases from V and 0 bases from J, with 13 bases between. This CDR3 contains 13 residues.

CDR3 coding DNA: TGCGCCAGCAGCGCCAGACCGACTAGCGGGGGCGGAGGGGGGTACAATGAGCAGTTCTTC. Its protein is CASSARPTSGGGGGYNEQFF. The genes are TRBV5-1 and TRBJ2-1; 12 bases are shared with TRBD2. Germline CDR1 is SGHRS and CDR2 is YFSETQ. The junction had 18 bases not matched to a gene; V was cut back by 4 bases and J by 4 bases. The CDR3 extends over 20 amino acids.

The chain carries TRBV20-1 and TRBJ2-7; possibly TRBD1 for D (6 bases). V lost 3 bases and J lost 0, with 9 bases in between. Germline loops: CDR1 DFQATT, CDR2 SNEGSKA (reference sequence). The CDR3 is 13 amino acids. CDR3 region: CSASKGDSYEQYF. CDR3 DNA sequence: TGCAGTGCTAGTAAGGGGGACTCCTACGAGCAGTACTTC.

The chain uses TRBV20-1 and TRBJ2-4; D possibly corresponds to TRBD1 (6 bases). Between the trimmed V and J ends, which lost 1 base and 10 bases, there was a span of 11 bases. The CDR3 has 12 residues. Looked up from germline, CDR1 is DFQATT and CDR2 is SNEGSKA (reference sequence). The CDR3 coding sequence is TGCAGTGCTAGAGCCTCAGGGGAGATTCAGTACTTC. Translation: CSARASGEIQYF.

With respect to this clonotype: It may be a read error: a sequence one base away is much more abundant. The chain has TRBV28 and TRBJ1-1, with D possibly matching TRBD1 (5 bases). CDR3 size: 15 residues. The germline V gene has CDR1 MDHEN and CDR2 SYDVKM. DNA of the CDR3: TGTGTCAGCAGTTCCCCCCAGGGAAGAGGCACTGAAGCTTTCTTT. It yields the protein CVSSSPQGRGTEAFF.

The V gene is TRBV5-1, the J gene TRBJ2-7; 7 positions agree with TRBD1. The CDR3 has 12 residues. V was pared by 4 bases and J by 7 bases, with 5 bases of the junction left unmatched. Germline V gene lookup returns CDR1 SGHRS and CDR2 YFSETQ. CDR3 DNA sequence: TGCGCCAGCAGCCGACAGGGCTGGGAGCAGTACTTC. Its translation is CASSRQGWEQYF.

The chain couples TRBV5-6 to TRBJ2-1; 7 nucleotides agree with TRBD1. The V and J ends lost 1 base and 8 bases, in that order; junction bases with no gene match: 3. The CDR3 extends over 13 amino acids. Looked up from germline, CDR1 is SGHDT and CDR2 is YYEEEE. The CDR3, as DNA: TGTGCCAGCAGCTTGTCGGGGACAGATGAGCAGTTCTTC. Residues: CASSLSGTDEQFF. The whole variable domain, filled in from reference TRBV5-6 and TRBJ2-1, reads DAGVTQSPTHLIKTRGQQVTLRCSPKSGHDTVSWYQQALGQGPQFIFQYYEEEERQRGNFPDRFSGHQFPNYSSELNVNALLLGDSALYLCASSLSGTDEQFFGPGTRLTVL.

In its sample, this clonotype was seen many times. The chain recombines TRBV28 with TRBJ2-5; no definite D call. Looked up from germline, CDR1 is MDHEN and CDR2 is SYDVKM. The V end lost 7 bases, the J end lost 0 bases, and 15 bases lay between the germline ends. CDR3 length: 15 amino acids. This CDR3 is CASKNRVPYQETQYF. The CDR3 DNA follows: TGTGCCAGCAAAAACCGGGTCCCGTACCAAGAGACCCAGTACTTC.

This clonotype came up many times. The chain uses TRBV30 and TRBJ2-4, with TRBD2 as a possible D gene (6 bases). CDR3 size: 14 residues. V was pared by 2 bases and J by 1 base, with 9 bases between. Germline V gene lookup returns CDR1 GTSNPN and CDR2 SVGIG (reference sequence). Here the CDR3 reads CAWSPRGAKNIQYF. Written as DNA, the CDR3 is TGTGCCTGGAGTCCCCGGGGGGCCAAAAACATTCAGTACTTC.

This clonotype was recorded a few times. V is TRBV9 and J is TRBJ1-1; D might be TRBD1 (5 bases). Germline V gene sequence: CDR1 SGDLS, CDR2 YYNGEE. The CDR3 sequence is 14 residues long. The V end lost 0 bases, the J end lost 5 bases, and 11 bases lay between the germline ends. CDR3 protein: CASSVGGLGTEAFF. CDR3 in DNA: TGTGCCAGCAGCGTAGGGGGCTTGGGGACTGAAGCTTTCTTT.

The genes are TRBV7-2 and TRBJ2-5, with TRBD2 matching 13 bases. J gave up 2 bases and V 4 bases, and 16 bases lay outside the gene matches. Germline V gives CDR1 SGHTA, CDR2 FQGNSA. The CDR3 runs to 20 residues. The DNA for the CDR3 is TGTGCCAGCAGCTCGGGGACAGGGGGTGGACTAGCGGGAGAACAAGAGACCCAGTACTTC. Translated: CASSSGTGGGLAGEQETQYF. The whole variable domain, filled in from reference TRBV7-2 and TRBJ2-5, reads GAGVSQSPSNKVTEKGKDVELRCDPISGHTALYWYRQSLGQGLEFLIYFQGNSAPDKSGLPSDRFSAERTGGSVSTLTIQRTQQEDSAVYLCASSSGTGGGLAGEQETQYFGPGTRLLVL.

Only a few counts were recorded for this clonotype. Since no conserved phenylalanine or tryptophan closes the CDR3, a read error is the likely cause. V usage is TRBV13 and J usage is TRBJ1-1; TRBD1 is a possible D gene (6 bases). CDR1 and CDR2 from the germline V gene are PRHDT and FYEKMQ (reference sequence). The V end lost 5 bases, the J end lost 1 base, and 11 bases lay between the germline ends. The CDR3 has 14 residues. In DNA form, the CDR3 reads TGTGCCAGCAGCCAACGGACAGAGAACACTGAAGCTTTCCTT. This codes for CASSQRTENTEAFL.

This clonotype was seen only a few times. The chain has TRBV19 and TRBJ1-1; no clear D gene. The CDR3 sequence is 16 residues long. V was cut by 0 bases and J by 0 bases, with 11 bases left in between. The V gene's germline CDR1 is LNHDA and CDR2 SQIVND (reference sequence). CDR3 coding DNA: TGTGCCAGTAGTATAGATCCCACAGCGTTGAACACTGAAGCTTTCTTT. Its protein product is CASSIDPTALNTEAFF. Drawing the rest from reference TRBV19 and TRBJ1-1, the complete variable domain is DGGITQSPKYLFRKEGQNVTLSCEQNLNHDAMYWYRQDPGQGLRLIYYSQIVNDFQKGDIAEGYSVSREKKESFPLTVTSAQKNPTAFYLCASSIDPTALNTEAFFGQGTRLTVV.

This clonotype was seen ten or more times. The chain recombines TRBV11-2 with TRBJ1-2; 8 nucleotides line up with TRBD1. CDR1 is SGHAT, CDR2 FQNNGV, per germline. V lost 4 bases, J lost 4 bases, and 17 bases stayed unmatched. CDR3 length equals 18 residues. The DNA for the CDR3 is TGTGCCAGCAGCTCCTTAGCCATGGGGGACAGGCTTTTCTATGGCTACACCTTC. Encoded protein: CASSSLAMGDRLFYGYTF.

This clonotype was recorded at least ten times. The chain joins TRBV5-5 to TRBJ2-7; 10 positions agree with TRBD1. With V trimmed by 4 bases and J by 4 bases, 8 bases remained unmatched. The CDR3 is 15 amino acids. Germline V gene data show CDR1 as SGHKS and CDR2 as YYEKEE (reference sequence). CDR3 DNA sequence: TGTGCCAGCAGCGCTGTGACAGGGGGCAGTTACGAGCAGTACTTC. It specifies CASSAVTGGSYEQYF.

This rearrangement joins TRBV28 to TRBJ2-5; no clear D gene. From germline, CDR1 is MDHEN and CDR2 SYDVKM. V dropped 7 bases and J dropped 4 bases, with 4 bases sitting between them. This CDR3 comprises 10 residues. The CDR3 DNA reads TGTGCCAGCAAGGGAGAGACCCAGTACTTC. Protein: CASKGETQYF.

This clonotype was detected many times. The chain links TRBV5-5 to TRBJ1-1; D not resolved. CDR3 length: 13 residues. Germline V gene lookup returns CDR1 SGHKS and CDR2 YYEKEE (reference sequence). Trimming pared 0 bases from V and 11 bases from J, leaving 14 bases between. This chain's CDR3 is CASSLVSGLGAFF. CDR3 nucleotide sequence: TGTGCCAGCAGCTTGGTATCCGGGCTTGGGGCTTTCTTT.

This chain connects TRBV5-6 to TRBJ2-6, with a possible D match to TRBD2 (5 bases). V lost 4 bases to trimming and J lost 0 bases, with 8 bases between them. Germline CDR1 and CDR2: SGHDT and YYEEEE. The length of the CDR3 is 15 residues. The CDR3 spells CASSRGYSGANVLTF. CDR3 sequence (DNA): TGTGCCAGCAGCCGCGGGTACTCTGGGGCCAACGTCCTGACTTTC.

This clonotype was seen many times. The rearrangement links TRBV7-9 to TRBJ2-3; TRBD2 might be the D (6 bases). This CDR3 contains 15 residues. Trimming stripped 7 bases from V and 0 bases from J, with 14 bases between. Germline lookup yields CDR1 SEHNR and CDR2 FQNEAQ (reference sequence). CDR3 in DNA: TGTGCCAGCACCGAAGGTAGCGGAAGCACAGATACGCAGTATTTT. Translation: CASTEGSGSTDTQYF. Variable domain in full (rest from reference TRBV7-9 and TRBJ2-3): DTGVSQNPRHKITKRGQNVTFRCDPISEHNRLYWYRQTLGQGPEFLTYFQNEAQLEKSRLLSDRFSAERPKGSFSTLEIQRTEQGDSAMYLCASTEGSGSTDTQYFGPGTRLTVL.

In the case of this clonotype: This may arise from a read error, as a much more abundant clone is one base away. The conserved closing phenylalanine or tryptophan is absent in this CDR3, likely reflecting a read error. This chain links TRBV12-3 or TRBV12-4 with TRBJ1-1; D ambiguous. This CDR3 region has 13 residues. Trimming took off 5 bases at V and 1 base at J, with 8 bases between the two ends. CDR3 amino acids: CASSGRANTEAFL. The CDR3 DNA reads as TGTGCCAGCAGTGGTAGGGCGAACACTGAAGCTTTCCTT.

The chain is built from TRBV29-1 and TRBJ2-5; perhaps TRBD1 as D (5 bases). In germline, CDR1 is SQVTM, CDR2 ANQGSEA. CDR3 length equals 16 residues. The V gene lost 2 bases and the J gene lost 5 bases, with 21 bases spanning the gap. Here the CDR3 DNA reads TGCAGCGTTGAATGGTCAGGGTCAGAGTTTACGGAGACCCAGTACTTC. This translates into CSVEWSGSEFTETQYF.

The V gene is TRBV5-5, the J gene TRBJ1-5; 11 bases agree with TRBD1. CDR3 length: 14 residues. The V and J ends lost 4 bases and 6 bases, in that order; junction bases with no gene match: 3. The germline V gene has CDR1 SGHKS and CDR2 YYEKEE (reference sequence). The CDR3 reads CASSPGQGAQPQHF. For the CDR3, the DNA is TGTGCCAGCAGCCCAGGACAGGGGGCTCAGCCCCAGCATTTT.

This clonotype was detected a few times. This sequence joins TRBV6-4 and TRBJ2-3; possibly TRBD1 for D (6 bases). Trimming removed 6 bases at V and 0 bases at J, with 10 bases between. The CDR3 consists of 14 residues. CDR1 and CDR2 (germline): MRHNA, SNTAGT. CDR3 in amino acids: CASSGDTSTDTQYF. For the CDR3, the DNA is TGTGCCAGCAGCGGGGACACCAGCACAGATACGCAGTATTTT.

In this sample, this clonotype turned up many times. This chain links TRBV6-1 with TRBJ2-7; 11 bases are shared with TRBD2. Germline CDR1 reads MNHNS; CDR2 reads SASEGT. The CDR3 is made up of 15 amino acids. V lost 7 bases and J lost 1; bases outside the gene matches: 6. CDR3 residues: CASNQLAGESYEQYF. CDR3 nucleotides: TGTGCCAGCAACCAACTAGCGGGGGAGTCCTACGAGCAGTACTTC.

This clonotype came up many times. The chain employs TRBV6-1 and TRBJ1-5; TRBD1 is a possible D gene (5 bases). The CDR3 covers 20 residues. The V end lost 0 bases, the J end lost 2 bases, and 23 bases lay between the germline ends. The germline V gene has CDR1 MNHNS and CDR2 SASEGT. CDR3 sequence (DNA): TGTGCCAGCAGTGAAGCTGGGTGGGGGGGAAGGATTTATGGCAATCAGCCCCAGCATTTT. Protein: CASSEAGWGGRIYGNQPQHF.